This section outlines one TCR beta chain sequence together with its context. The data derive from a study of beta chain features in type 1 diabetes. The germline CDR1 and CDR2 sequences are SGHNT and YYREEE (reference sequence). Trimming removed 1 base from V and 6 bases from J, with 15 bases in between. This CDR3 region has 15 residues. Reverse transcribing all isolated RNA meant expressed TCRB transcripts were sequenced. TCRdb's copy holds only in-frame clones and misses some; the assay was immunoSEQ multiplex PCR. The sample records under 900,000 clones, 15% to 20% being singletons. The specimen was naive CD4+ T cells from blood. The sequence came from a woman between 18 and 30 years old in good health. J is TRBJ2-3 and V is TRBV5-4; D remains unclear. The CDR3 nucleotides read TGTGCCAGCAGCTTGTCGCTGGCTAGAGCCGATACGCAGTATTTT. This codes for CASSLSLARADTQYF.